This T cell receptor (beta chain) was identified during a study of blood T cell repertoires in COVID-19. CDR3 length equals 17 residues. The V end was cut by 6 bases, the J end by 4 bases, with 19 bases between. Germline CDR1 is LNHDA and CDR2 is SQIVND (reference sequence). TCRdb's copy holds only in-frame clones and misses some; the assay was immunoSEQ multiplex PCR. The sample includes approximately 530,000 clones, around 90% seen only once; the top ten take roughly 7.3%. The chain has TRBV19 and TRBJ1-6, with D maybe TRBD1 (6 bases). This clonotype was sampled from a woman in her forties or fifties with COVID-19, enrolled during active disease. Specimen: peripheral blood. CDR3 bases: TGTGCCAGTAGCCCTTCGGTGGGGACAACTTATAATTCACCCCTCCACTTT. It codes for CASSPSVGTTYNSPLHF.